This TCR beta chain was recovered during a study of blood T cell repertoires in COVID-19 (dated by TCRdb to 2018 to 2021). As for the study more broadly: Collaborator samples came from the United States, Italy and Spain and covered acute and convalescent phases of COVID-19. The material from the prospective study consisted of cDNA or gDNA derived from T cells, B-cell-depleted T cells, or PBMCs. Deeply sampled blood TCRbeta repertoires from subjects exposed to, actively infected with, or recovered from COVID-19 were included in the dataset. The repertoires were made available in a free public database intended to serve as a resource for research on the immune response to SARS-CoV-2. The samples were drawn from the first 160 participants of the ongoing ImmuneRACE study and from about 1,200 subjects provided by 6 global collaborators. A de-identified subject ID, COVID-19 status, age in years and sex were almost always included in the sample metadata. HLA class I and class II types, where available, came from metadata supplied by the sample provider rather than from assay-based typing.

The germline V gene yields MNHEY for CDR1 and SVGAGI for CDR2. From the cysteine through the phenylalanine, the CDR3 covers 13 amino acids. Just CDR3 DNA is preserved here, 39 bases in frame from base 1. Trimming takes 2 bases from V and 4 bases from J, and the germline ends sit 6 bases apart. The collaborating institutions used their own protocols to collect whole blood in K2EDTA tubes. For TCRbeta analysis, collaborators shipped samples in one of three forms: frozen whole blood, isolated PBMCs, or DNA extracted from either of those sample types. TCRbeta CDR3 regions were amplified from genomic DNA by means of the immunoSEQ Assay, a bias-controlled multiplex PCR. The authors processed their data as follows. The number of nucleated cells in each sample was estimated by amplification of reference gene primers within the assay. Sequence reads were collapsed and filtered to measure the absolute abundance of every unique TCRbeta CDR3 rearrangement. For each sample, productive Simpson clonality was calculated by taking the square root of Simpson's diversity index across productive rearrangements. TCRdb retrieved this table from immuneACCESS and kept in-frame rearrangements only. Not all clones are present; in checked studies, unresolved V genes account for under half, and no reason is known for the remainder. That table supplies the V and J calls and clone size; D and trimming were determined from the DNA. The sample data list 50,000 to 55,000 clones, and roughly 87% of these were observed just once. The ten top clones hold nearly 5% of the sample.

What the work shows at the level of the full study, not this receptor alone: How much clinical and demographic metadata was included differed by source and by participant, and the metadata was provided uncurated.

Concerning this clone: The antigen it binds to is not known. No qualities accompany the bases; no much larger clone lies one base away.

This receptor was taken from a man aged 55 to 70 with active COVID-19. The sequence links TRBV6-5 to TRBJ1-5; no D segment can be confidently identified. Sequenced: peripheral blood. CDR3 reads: CASSYDGNQPQHF. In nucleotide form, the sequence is TGTGCCAGCAGTTACGACGGGAATCAGCCCCAGCATTTT.